This T cell receptor (beta chain) was sequenced during a study of blood T cell repertoires in COVID-19. In the study overall: Samples taken during acute and convalescent COVID-19 were collected in the United States, Italy and Spain. The cDNA or gDNA used as material had been derived from T cells, B-cell-depleted T cells, or PBMCs.

The germline gives CDR1 LGHNA, CDR2 YSLEER. Trimming cost V 0 bases and J 0 bases; bases outside gene matches: 7. CDR3 size: 18 residues. Authors' processing steps: Cell counts per sample came from amplifying reference gene primers. Profiling relied on immunoSEQ multiplex PCR, and the TCRdb table lists in-frame clones only, not all of them. V and J calls and clone size are as listed in that table; D and trimming were resolved from the DNA. The data show 170,000 or so clones, roughly 90% seen once. The sample was peripheral blood. This rearrangement joins TRBV4-3 to TRBJ1-2, with 10 bases that match TRBD1. The source of this sequence is a man in his fifties or sixties with acute or convalescent COVID-19. The CDR3 is CASSQDPEGQGANYGYTF. CDR3 sequence (DNA): TGCGCCAGCAGCCAAGACCCAGAAGGACAGGGGGCTAACTATGGCTACACCTTC.